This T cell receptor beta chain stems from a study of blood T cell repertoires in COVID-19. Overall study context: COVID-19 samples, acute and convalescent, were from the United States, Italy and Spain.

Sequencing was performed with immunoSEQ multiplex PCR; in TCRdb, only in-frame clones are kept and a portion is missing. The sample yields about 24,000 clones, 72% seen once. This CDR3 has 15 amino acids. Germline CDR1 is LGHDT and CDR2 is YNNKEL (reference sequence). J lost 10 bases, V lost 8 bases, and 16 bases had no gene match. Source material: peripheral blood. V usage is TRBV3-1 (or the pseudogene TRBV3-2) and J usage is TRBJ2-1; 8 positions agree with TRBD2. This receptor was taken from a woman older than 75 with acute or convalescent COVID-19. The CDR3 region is CASGGGTRAPVEQFF. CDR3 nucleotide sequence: TGTGCCAGCGGAGGCGGGACTAGAGCCCCAGTGGAGCAGTTCTTC.